The rows below give T cell receptor beta chains drawn from one sample of a study of CD8+ T cells in alopecia areata. Data came from immunoSEQ multiplex PCR; TCRdb stores just in-frame clones and leaves some out. The sample has roughly 210,000 clones; approximately 40% are singletons. The material was CD4+ T cells sorted from blood, obtained at approximately week 36, from a patient treated with tofacitinib. Source of these receptors: a human donor with alopecia areata. CDR3s include the opening cysteine and the closing phenylalanine or tryptophan. The order of the fields is CDR3 protein, clone size, V gene. Clone size is not always given. Where it is, it says once, few, many or a class for expanded clones.

CDR3: CASSLVGSARVDGYTF; size: -; V: TRBV5-6
CDR3: CASSFAGTANEKLFF; size: -; V: TRBV7-9
CDR3: CSVFIQTDTQYF; size: -; V: TRBV29-1
CDR3: CASSQVARLGETQYF; size: -; V: TRBV4-3
CDR3: CASRDLYTQYF; size: few; V: TRBV2
CDR3: CASSNHLVGYTF; size: -; V: TRBV19
CDR3: CASSWTSGYEQYF; size: -; V: TRBV5-1
CDR3: CASSQVLTGTSYEQYF; size: -; V: TRBV4-1
CDR3: CASRPWAVSSGKETQYF; size: -; V: TRBV27
CDR3: CSVATGPLGQQFF; size: few; V: TRBV29-1
CDR3: CASSFVSNYEQYF; size: -; V: TRBV7-2
CDR3: CATQRSSIADTQYF; size: once; V: TRBV27
CDR3: CSASRPEQFF; size: few; V: TRBV20-1
CDR3: CASSQAGQGTYNEQFF; size: -; V: TRBV11-1
CDR3: CASSTLGAETQYF; size: -; V: TRBV5-1
CDR3: CASSFGQFSNQPQHF; size: -; V: TRBV6-6
CDR3: CASSWERHIAKNIQYF; size: -; V: TRBV5-4
CDR3: CSVILGAKNIQYF; size: -; V: TRBV29-1
CDR3: CSAATGGNTEAFF; size: few; V: TRBV29-1
CDR3: CASRDRGTETQYF; size: -; V: TRBV6-1
CDR3: CASSPSTGAPYEQYF; size: few; V: TRBV7-9
CDR3: CASSTRTNNYGYTF; size: few; V: TRBV27
CDR3: CSPQDRDSFEQYF; size: few; V: TRBV29-1
CDR3: CASSATGRGETQYF; size: -; V: TRBV5-1